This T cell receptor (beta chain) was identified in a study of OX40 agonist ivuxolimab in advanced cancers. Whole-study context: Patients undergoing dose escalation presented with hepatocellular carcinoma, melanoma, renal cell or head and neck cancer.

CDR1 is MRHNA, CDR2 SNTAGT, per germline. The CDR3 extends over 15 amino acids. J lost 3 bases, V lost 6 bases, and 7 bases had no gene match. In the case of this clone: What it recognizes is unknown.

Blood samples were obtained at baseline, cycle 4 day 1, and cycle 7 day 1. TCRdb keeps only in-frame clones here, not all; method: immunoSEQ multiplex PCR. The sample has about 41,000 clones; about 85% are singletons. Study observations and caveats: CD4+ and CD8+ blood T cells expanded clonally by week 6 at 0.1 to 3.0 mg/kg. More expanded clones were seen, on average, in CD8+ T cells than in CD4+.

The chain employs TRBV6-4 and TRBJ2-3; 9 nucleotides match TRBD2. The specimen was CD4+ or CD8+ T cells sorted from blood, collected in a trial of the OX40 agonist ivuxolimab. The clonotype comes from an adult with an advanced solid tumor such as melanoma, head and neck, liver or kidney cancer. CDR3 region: CASRESGRFTDTQYF. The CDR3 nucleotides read TGTGCCAGCAGAGAGAGCGGGAGGTTTACAGATACGCAGTATTTT.